This TCR beta chain was identified during a study of T cells after yellow fever vaccination. Across the whole study: Preparation of fractions with low cell numbers was performed using SMART-Seq v4 Ultra Low Input.

Conversion of TCR transcripts into cDNA relied on 5'RACE template switching, which added a universal primer site and UMIs. One entry per CDR3 protein results from TCRdb running MiXCR on the 5' RACE reads. The sample yields fewer than 650,000 distinct CDR3 sequences, 21% seen once. Findings and limits, study-wide: Contamination by abundant bulk-population clonotypes could be present in FACS-sorted repertoires. Re-detected after boosting: most primary clones, more than 95% of CD4 and less than 90% of CD8.

This clonotype was seen ten or more times. Its antigen is still unknown. The CDR3 is 15 residues long. V was trimmed by 6 bases and J by 5 bases, leaving 16 bases between them. The source is a man younger than 30 who received the YFV17D yellow fever vaccine. This specimen consisted of PBMCs, obtained less than 25 days after the first yellow fever vaccination. The V and J genes are TRBV12-3 or TRBV12-4 and TRBJ2-2; no definite D call. The CDR3 region has the DNA TGTGCCAGCAGCCCCTCCGGACGGCAGACCGGGGAGCTGTTTTTT. Translation gives CASSPSGRQTGELFF.